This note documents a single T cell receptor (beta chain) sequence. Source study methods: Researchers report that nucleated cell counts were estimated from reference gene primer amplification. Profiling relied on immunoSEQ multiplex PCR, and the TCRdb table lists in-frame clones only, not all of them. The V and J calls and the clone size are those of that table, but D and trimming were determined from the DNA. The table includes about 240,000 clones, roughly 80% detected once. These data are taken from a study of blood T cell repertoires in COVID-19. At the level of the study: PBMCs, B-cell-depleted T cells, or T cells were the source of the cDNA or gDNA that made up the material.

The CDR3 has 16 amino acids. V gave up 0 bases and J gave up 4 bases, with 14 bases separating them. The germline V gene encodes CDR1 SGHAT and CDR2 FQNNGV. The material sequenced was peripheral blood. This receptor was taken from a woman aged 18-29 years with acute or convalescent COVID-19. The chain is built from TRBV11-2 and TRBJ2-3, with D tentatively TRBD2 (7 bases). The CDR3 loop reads CASSLDRGGGSDTQYF. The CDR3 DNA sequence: TGTGCCAGCAGCTTAGATAGGGGGGGAGGATCAGATACGCAGTATTTT.